Described below is a single T cell receptor beta chain sequence and its context. Antigen specificity is unknown. The sample comes from a study of cytomegalovirus exposure and HLA in healthy donors. General study results and limits: In the 95 to 150 validation repertoires, a later analysis found that first-cohort TCR clusters tended to co-occur.

The length of the CDR3 is 11 residues. V was clipped by 4 bases and J by 5 bases, with 8 bases between them. CDR1 DFQATT and CDR2 SNEGSKA come from the germline V gene (reference sequence). Clones were sequenced by immunoSEQ multiplex PCR, and TCRdb holds only the in-frame ones, with some missing. In the table there are under 250,000 clones, about three quarters of which are singletons. The V gene is TRBV20-1, the J gene TRBJ1-2, with D unclear. Material: PBMCs. The sequence derives from a woman aged 25 to 39 in good health and CMV-seronegative. The CDR3 region is CSATEAYGYTF. CDR3 in DNA: TGCAGTGCTACAGAGGCATATGGCTACACCTTC.